This TCR beta chain was sequenced during a study of vaccination and CD4 T cells after COVID-19. Study background: Six male and four female convalescents took part, two of them Hispanic. The post-COVID sampling time was a median roughly 100 days after diagnosis, ranging from 35 to 161. The study collected post-vaccine samples a median about 71 days after dose two, with a range of 14 to 241.

At the Johns Hopkins FTIC core, DNA taken from cultured CD4+ T cells was sequenced by way of the Oncomine TCR Beta short-read assay. A single record per CDR3 protein comes from TCRdb applying MiXCR to the PCR reads. The sample lists 15,000 to 25,000 distinct CDR3 sequences, approximately 50% seen once, with around a sixth in the top ten. As concerns this clonotype: As yet, its antigen is unknown.

Treatment indicated: approximately 9-day PBMC culture with coronavirus spike peptide pools or control peptides (ViraFEST assay). The germline V gene has CDR1 DFQATT and CDR2 SNEGSKA (reference sequence). Trimming removed 0 bases from V and 5 bases from J; junction bases left unmatched: 9. The CDR3 extends over 16 amino acids. The TCR sequence derives from a human donor who had recovered from COVID-19. The sample taken for sequencing was CD4+ T cells from blood, cultured in vitro. V gene TRBV20-1 combines with J gene TRBJ2-1; 8 nucleotides match TRBD2. CDR3 in amino acids: CSARDPSGSRDNEQFF. DNA of the CDR3: TGCAGTGCTAGAGACCCGAGCGGGAGCCGGGACAATGAGCAGTTCTTC.